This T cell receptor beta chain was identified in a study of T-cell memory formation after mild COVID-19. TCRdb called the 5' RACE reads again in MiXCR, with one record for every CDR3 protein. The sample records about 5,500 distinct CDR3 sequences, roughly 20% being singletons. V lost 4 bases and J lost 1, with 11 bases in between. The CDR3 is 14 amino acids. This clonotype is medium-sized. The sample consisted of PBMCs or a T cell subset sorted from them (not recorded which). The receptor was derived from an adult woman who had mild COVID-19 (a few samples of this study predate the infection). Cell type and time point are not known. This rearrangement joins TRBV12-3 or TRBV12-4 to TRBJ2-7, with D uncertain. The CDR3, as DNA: TGTGCCAGCAGTTCCACGGACGGTTCCTACGAGCAGTACTTC. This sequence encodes CASSSTDGSYEQYF.